One and the same sample provided the 15 T cell receptor beta chains below, sequenced in a study of T cell repertoires in ileal Crohn's disease. Clones were sequenced by immunoSEQ multiplex PCR, and TCRdb holds only the in-frame ones, with some missing. The sample gives approximately 18,000 clones, about 60% of which show up once; roughly 6.2% is in the top ten. What was sequenced was ileal tissue. Receptors originate from an adult with Crohn's disease.

This chain links TRBV27 with TRBJ1-5; D not certain. V lost 6 bases and J lost 2, with 11 bases in between. Germline loops: CDR1 MNHEY, CDR2 SMNVEV (reference sequence). The CDR3 length is 14 residues. Here the CDR3 reads CASRPSRGNQPQHF. The CDR3 DNA reads TGTGCCAGCAGACCCTCGAGAGGCAATCAGCCCCAGCATTTT.

This chain links TRBV6-5 with TRBJ2-1, with 13 nucleotides matching TRBD2. The CDR3 consists of 15 residues. The V segment lost 5 bases and the J segment 8 bases; nucleotides outside the gene matches: 6. CDR1 and CDR2 from the germline V gene are MNHEY and SVGAGI. The CDR3 loop is CASSRLAGGADEQFF. The CDR3 nucleotides are TGTGCCAGCAGTCGACTAGCGGGAGGAGCCGATGAGCAGTTCTTC.

The chain links TRBV7-9 to TRBJ2-3, with TRBD2 matching over 9 bases. Trimming took 5 bases from V and 8 from J; bases not matched to a gene: 17. This CDR3 is 17 amino acids long. Germline assignment: CDR1 SEHNR and CDR2 FQNEAQ (reference sequence). The CDR3 nucleotides read TGTGCCAGCAGCCCAAAGTCCTCTTTAGCGGGAGTCCCTACGCAGTATTTT. The encoded protein is CASSPKSSLAGVPTQYF.

There are a few counts of this clone. V usage is TRBV14 and J usage is TRBJ2-5, with D unresolved. Trimming stripped 4 bases from V and 5 bases from J, with 14 bases between. Germline V gene lookup returns CDR1 SGHDN and CDR2 FVKESK. This CDR3 spans 14 amino acids. The CDR3 reads CASSPGYLRETQYF. In DNA form, the CDR3 reads TGTGCCAGCAGCCCTGGTTATCTTCGGGAGACCCAGTACTTC.

V is TRBV2 and J is TRBJ2-2, with 9 bases identical to TRBD2. The CDR3 loop spans 14 amino acids. CDR1 and CDR2 (germline): SNHLY, FYNNEI. With V trimmed by 6 bases and J by 8 bases, 7 bases remained unmatched. The CDR3 here is CASRRLADGGELFF. CDR3 in DNA: TGTGCCAGCAGGAGACTAGCGGACGGGGGGGAGCTGTTTTTT. The full variable domain, completed using reference TRBV2 and TRBJ2-2, is EPEVTQTPSHQVTQMGQEVILRCVPISNHLYFYWYRQILGQKVEFLVSFYNNEISEKSEIFDDQFSVERPDGSNFTLKIRSTKLEDSAMYFCASRRLADGGELFFGEGSRLTVL.

V gene TRBV29-1 combines with J gene TRBJ2-5; D is undetermined. CDR1 is SQVTM, CDR2 ANQGSEA, per germline. With 6 bases removed from V and 4 bases from J, the gap between germline ends came to 9 bases. This CDR3 contains 11 residues. DNA of the CDR3: TGCAGCGTGGCCCAAGTAGAGACCCAGTACTTC. This encodes CSVAQVETQYF.

The rearrangement joins TRBV27 to TRBJ1-5, with D unresolved. Germline V gives CDR1 MNHEY, CDR2 SMNVEV (reference sequence). This CDR3 is built from 14 residues. Trimming took off 5 bases at V and 0 bases at J, with 8 bases between the two ends. In nucleotides, the CDR3 is TGTGCCAGCAGTCTACAGTATAGCAATCAGCCCCAGCATTTT. The encoded protein is CASSLQYSNQPQHF.

The V and J genes are TRBV10-2 and TRBJ2-5; tentatively, D is TRBD2 (5 bases). Germline V lookup: CDR1 WSHSY, CDR2 SAAADI. The V gene lost 3 bases and the J gene lost 3 bases, with 14 bases spanning the gap. The CDR3 extends over 15 amino acids. CDR3 nucleotides: TGCGCCAGCAGTGAACCGGACGGGATGAAAGAGACCCAGTACTTC. Its translation: CASSEPDGMKETQYF.

V usage is TRBV20-1 and J usage is TRBJ1-1; no clear D. CDR3 size: 10 residues. Germline CDR1 is DFQATT and CDR2 is SNEGSKA (reference sequence). V was pared by 8 bases and J by 6 bases, with 10 bases between. Here the CDR3 reads CSPSGAEAFF. The CDR3 region has the DNA TGCAGTCCTTCCGGGGCTGAAGCTTTCTTT.

By share, this clone counts as medium-sized. V and J are TRBV4-2 and TRBJ1-3; D possibly corresponds to TRBD1 (5 bases). V was cut by 1 base and J by 7 bases, with 17 bases left in between. The length of the CDR3 is 16 residues. CDR1 is LGHNA, CDR2 YNFKEQ, per germline. This CDR3 is CASSQVATDHTNTIYF. The CDR3 DNA follows: TGTGCCAGCAGCCAAGTGGCGACAGATCACACTAACACCATATATTTT.

This clone was found a few times. The chain links TRBV5-1 to TRBJ2-1; the match to TRBD2 covers 10 bases. This CDR3 contains 16 residues. Trimming removed 3 bases from V and 7 bases from J; junction bases left unmatched: 10. Germline CDR1 reads SGHRS; CDR2 reads YFSETQ. For the CDR3, the DNA is TGCGCCAGCAGCTCCCGTATAGCGGGAGGATTAAATGAGCAGTTCTTC. It encodes CASSSRIAGGLNEQFF. Supplemented by reference TRBV5-1 and TRBJ2-1, the full variable domain reads KAGVTQTPRYLIKTRGQQVTLSCSPISGHRSVSWYQQTPGQGLQFLFEYFSETQRNKGNFPGRFSGRQFSNSRSEMNVSTLELGDSALYLCASSSRIAGGLNEQFFGPGTRLTVL.

This chain connects TRBV18 to TRBJ2-7; D not certain. The CDR3 is 12 residues long. Trimming cost V 3 bases and J 0 bases, with 3 bases left between them. Germline values: CDR1 KGHSH, CDR2 LQKENI. CDR3 bases: TGTGCCAGCTCACCTAACTCCTACGAGCAGTACTTC. It translates to CASSPNSYEQYF.

This chain uses TRBV6-1 with TRBJ2-7; possible D gene TRBD2, 5 bases. V was trimmed by 7 bases and J by 2 bases, leaving 18 bases between them. Germline CDR1 reads MNHNS; CDR2 reads SASEGT. The CDR3 is made up of 15 amino acids. The CDR3 sequence is CASTLGVAQPYEQYF. Here the CDR3 DNA reads TGTGCCAGCACCCTCGGGGTAGCGCAACCCTACGAGCAGTACTTC.

The chain is built from TRBV5-4 and TRBJ2-5; 9 bases match TRBD1. The CDR3 is 14 residues long. V lost 6 bases and J lost 1; bases outside the gene matches: 4. Germline V lookup: CDR1 SGHNT, CDR2 YYREEE (reference sequence). CDR3 sequence reads: CASTQGALQETQYF. DNA for the CDR3: TGTGCCAGCACACAGGGGGCGCTCCAAGAGACCCAGTACTTC.

In this sample, this clone turned up once. The chain joins TRBV6-4 to TRBJ2-7; 8 bases map to TRBD1. Germline CDR1 is MRHNA and CDR2 is SNTAGT. The CDR3 has 15 residues. The V and J ends lost 6 bases and 3 bases, in that order; junction bases with no gene match: 10. The CDR3 DNA is TGTGCCAGCAGATTCCCGGGACAGGATCGCTACGAGCAGTACTTC. It translates to CASRFPGQDRYEQYF.